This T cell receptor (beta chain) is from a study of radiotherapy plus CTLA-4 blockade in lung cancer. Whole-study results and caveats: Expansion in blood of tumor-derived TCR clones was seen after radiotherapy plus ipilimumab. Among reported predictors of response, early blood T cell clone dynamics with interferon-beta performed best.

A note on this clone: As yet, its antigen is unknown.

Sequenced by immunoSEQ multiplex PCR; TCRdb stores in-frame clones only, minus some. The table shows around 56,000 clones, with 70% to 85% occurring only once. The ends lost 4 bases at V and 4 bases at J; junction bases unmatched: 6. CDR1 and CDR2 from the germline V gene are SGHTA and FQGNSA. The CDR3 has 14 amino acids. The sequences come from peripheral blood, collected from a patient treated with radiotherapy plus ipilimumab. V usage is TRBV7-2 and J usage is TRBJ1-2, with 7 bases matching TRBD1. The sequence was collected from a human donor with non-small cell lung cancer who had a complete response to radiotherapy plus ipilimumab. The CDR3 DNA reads TGTGCCAGCAGCTCCCCGGACAGGACCTATGGCTACACCTTC. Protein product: CASSSPDRTYGYTF.